This TCR beta chain stems from a study of T cells after yellow fever vaccination. Comments on this clonotype: The antigen remains unidentified.

Germline CDR1 LGHNA, CDR2 YSLEER. V lost 1 base and J 1 base, leaving 15 bases between the germline ends. The CDR3 extends over 17 amino acids. The TCR cDNA carried a universal primer site and UMIs from 5'RACE template switching. TCRdb reprocessed the 5' RACE reads via MiXCR and lists one record per CDR3 protein. The sample has about 340,000 distinct CDR3 sequences, roughly 8.7% seen once; the top ten hold more than 15%. Study-level findings and limits: Post-booster reappearance was seen for most primary-vaccination clones (roughly 96% CD4, 88% CD8).

The chain links TRBV4-3 to TRBJ2-3, with D perhaps TRBD1 (6 bases). Source: PBMCs, taken on the day of the first yellow fever vaccination. The receptor was isolated from a man younger than 35 who received the YFV17D yellow fever vaccine. CDR3 amino acids: CASSQGSGVVGTDTQYF. The CDR3 nucleotides read TGCGCCAGCAGCCAAGGCTCAGGGGTGGTGGGCACAGATACGCAGTATTTT.